This TCR beta chain was retrieved from a study of blood T cell repertoires in COVID-19. Study-level information: T cells, B-cell-depleted T cells, or PBMCs provided the cDNA or gDNA that served as material.

Allocation to cohorts depended on clinical history reported by the participants. In the original workflow: Amplification of reference gene primers was used by the study to estimate nucleated cell counts. Assay: immunoSEQ multiplex PCR; the TCRdb copy retains only in-frame clones and omits some. The V and J calls and clone size are taken from that table; D and trimming were inferred from the DNA. The table shows approximately 300,000 clones, with around 84% occurring only once. This CDR3 region has 14 residues. The germline V gene encodes CDR1 KGHSH and CDR2 LQKENI. The V end was cut by 6 bases, the J end by 3 bases, with 12 bases between.

The gene calls are TRBV18 and TRBJ1-3; no reliable D call. Sequenced input: PBMCs or T cells enriched from blood (not recorded which). The TCR sequence derives from a woman between 18 and 29 years old who had recovered from COVID-19. This chain's CDR3 is CASSLNSGGNTIYF. The CDR3 region has the DNA TGTGCCAGCTCTTTGAACTCGGGTGGAAACACCATATATTTT.